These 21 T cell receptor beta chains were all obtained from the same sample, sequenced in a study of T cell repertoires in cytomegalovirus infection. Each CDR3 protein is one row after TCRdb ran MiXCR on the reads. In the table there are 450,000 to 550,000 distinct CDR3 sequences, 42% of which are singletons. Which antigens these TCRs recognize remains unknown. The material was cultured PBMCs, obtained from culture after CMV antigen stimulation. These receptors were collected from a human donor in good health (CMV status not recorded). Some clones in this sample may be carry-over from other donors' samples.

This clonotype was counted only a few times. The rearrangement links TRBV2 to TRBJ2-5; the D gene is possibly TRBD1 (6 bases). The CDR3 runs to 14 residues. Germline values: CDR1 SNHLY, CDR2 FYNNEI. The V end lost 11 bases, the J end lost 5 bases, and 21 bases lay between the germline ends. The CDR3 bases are TGTGCCGGACAGCGAAGCGAGGGGGATGAGACCCAGTACTTC. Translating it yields CAGQRSEGDETQYF.

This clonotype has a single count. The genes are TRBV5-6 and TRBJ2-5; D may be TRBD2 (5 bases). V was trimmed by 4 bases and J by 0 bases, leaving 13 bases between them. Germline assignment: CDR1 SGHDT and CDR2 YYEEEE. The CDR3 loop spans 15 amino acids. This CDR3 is CASSLSGLYQETQYF. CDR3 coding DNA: TGTGCCAGCAGCCTGTCCGGACTCTACCAAGAGACCCAGTACTTC.

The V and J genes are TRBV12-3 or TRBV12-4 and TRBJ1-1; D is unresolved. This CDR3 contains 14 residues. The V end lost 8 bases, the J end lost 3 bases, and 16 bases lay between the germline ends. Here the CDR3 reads CASGPSRYDTEAFF. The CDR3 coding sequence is TGTGCCAGCGGGCCGTCCCGGTACGACACTGAAGCTTTCTTT.

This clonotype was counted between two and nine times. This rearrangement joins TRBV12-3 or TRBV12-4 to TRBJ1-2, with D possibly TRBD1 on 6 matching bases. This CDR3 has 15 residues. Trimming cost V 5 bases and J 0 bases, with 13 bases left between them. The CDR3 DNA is TGTGCCAGCAGTCAGGGAGGGACAACTAACTATGGCTACACCTTC. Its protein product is CASSQGGTTNYGYTF.

The CDR3 sequence is CASSLQLGYNEQFF. The CDR3 nucleotides are TGTGCCAGCAGCTTACAACTCGGGTACAATGAGCAGTTCTTC. The rearrangement links TRBV11-2 to TRBJ2-1; D gene unclear. The germline V and J ends were trimmed by 2 bases and 4 bases, with 9 bases remaining between them. CDR3 length equals 14 residues. Germline-derived CDR1 and CDR2 are SGHAT and FQNNGV.

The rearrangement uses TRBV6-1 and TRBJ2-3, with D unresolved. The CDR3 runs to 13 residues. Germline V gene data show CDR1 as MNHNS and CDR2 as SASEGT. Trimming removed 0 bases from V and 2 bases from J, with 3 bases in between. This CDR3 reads CASSEAPTDTQYF. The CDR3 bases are TGTGCCAGCAGTGAAGCGCCCACAGATACGCAGTATTTT.

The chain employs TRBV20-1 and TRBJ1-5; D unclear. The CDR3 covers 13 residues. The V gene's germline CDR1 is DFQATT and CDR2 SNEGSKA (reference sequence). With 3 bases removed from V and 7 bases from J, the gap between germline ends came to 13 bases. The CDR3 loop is CSASRERVQPQHF. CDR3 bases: TGCAGTGCTAGTCGGGAACGAGTGCAGCCCCAGCATTTT.

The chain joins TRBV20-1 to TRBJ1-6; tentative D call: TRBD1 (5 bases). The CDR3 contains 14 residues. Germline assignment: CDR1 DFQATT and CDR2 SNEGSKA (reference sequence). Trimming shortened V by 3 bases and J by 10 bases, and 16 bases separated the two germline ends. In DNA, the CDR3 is TGCAGTGCTAGTCCCGGGACTCTTGCCTCACCCCTCCACTTT. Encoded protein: CSASPGTLASPLHF.

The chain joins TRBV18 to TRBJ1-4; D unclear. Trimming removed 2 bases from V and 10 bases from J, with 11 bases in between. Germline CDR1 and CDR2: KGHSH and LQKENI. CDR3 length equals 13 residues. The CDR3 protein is CASSPRYDGKLFF. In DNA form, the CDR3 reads TGTGCCAGCTCACCAAGATATGACGGAAAACTGTTTTTT. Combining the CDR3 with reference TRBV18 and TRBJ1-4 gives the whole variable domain NAGVMQNPRHLVRRRGQEARLRCSPMKGHSHVYWYRQLPEEGLKFMVYLQKENIIDESGMPKERFSAEFPKEGPSILRIQQVVRGDSAAYFCASSPRYDGKLFFGSGTQLSVL.

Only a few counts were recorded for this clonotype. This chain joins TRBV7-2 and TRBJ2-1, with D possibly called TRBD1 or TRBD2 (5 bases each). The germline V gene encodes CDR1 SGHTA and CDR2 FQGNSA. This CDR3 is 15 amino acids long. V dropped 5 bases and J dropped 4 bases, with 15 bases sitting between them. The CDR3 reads CASSQGPVAYNEQFF. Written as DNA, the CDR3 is TGTGCCAGCAGCCAGGGACCGGTTGCTTACAATGAGCAGTTCTTC.

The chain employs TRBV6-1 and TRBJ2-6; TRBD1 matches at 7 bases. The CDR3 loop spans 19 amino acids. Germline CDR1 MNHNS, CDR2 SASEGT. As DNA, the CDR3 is TGTGCGATCTCGGCGTCTGGGTACAGGGGCCTCTCTGGGGCCAACGTCCTGACTTTC. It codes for CAISASGYRGLSGANVLTF.

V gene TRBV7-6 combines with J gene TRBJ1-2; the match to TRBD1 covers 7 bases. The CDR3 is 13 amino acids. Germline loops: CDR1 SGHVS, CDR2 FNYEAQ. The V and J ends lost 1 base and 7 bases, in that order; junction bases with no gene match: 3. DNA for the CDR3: TGTGCCAGCAGCTTAGGAGACAGGGTTGGCTACACCTTC. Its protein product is CASSLGDRVGYTF.

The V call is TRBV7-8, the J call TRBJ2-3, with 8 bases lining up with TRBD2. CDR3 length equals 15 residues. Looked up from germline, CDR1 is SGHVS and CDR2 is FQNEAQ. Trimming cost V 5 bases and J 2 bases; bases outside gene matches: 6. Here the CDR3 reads CASSRGGGATDTQYF. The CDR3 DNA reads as TGTGCCAGCAGCCGGGGGGGGGGAGCCACAGATACGCAGTATTTT.

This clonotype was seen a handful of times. CDR3 DNA sequence: TGCGCCAGCACGTTGCAGGGGGAATCCGGGGAGCTGTTTTTT. Protein product: CASTLQGESGELFF. The gene calls are TRBV10-2 and TRBJ2-2; 7 positions agree with TRBD1. The CDR3 extends over 14 amino acids. Losses at the gene ends were 7 bases for V and 6 bases for J; bases not matched to a gene: 8. From germline, CDR1 is WSHSY and CDR2 SAAADI.

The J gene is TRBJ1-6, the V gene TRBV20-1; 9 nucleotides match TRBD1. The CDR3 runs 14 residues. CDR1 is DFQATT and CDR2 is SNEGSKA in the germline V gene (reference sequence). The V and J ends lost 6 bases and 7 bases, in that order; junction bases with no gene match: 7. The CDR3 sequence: CSAARTGENSPLHF. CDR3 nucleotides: TGCAGTGCGGCAAGGACAGGGGAAAATTCACCCCTCCACTTT.

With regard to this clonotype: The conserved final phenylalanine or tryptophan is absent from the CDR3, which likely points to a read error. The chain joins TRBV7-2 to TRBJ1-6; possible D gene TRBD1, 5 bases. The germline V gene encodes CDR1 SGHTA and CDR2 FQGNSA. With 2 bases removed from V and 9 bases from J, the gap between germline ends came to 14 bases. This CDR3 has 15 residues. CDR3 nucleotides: TGTGCCAGCAGCTTACTGGGGGGAGTGAGTTCACCCCTCCACTTG. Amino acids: CASSLLGGVSSPLHL.

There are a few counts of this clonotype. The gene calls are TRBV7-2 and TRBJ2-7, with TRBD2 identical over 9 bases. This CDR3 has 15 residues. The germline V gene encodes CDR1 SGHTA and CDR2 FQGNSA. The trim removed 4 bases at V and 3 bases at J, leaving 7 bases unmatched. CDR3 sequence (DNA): TGTGCCAGCAGCTCTCGACTAGCGGTTCGCTACGAGCAGTACTTC. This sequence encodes CASSSRLAVRYEQYF. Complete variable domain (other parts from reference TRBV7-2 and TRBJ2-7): GAGVSQSPSNKVTEKGKDVELRCDPISGHTALYWYRQSLGQGLEFLIYFQGNSAPDKSGLPSDRFSAERTGGSVSTLTIQRTQQEDSAVYLCASSSRLAVRYEQYFGPGTRLTVT.

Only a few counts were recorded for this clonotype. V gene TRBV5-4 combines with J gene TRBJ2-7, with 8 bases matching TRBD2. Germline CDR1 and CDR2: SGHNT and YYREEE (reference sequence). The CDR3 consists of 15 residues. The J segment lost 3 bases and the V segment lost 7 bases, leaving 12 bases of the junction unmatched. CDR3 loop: CASGAGGFSYYEQYF. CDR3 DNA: TGTGCCAGCGGCGCGGGAGGTTTCTCGTACTACGAGCAGTACTTC.

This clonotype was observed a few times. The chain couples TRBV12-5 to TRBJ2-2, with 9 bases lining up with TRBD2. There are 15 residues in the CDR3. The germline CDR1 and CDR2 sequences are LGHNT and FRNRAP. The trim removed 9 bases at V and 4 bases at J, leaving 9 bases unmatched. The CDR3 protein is CASRLAGAGTGELFF. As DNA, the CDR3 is TGTGCTAGCAGATTAGCGGGAGCGGGCACCGGGGAGCTGTTTTTT. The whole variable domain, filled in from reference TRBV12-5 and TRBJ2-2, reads DARVTQTPRHKVTEMGQEVTMRCQPILGHNTVFWYRQTMMQGLELLAYFRNRAPLDDSGMPKDRFSAEMPDATLATLKIQPSEPRDSAVYFCASRLAGAGTGELFFGEGSRLTVL.

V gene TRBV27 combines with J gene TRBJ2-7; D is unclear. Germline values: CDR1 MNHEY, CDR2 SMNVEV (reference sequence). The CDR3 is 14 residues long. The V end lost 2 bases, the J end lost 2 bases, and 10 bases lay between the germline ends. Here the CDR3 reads CASSLVDGTYEQYF. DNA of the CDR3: TGTGCCAGCAGTTTAGTGGACGGAACCTACGAGCAGTACTTC.

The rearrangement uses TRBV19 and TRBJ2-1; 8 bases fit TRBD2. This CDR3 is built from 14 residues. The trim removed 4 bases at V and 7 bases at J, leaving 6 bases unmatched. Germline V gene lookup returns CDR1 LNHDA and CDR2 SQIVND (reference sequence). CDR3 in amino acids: CASSTPGGVNEQFF. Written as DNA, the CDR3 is TGTGCCAGTAGTACCCCGGGGGGGGTTAATGAGCAGTTCTTC.